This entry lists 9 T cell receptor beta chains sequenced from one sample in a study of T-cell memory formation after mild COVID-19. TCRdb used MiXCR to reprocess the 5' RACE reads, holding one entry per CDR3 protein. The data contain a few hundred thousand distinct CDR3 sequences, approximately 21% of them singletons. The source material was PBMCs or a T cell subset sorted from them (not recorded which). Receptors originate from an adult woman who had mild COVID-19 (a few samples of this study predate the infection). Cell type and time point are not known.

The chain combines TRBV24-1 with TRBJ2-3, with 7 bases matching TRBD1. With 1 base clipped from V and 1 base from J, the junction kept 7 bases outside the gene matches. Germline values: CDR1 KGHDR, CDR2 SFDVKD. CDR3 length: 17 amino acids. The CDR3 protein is CATSDFRNRGGTDTQYF. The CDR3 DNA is TGTGCCACCAGTGATTTTCGGAACAGGGGTGGCACAGATACGCAGTATTTT.

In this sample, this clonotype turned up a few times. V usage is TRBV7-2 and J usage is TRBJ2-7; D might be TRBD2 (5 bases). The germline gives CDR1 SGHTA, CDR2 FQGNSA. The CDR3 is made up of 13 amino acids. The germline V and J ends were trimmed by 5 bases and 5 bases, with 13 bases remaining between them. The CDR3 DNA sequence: TGTGCCAGCAGCCAATGGACTCTAGACGAGCAGTACTTC. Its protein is CASSQWTLDEQYF.

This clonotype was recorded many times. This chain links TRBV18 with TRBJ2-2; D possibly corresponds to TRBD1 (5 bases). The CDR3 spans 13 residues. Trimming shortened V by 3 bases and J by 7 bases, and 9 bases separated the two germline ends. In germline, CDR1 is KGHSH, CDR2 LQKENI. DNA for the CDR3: TGTGCCAGCTCACCTAGACAGCACGGGGAGCTGTTTTTT. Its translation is CASSPRQHGELFF.

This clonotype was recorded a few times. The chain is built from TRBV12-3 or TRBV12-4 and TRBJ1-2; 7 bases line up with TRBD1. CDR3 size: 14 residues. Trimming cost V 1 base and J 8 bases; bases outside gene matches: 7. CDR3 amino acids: CASSLGQGWRGYTF. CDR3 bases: TGTGCCAGCAGTTTAGGACAGGGATGGAGGGGCTACACCTTC.

The CDR3 is CASSLSWARETQYF. CDR3 nucleotide sequence: TGCGCCAGCAGCCTCAGCTGGGCCCGGGAGACCCAGTACTTC. The chain is built from TRBV4-3 and TRBJ2-5; D is unclear. V was shortened by 4 bases and J by 5 bases, with 14 bases between the two germline ends. The CDR3 totals 14 residues. The germline V gene encodes CDR1 LGHNA and CDR2 YSLEER.

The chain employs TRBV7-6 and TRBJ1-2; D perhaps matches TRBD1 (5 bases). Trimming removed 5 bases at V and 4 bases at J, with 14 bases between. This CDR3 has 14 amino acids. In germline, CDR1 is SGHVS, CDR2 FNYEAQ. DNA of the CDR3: TGTGCCAGCAGCCCCGGGACGACCTCCTATGGCTACACCTTC. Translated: CASSPGTTSYGYTF. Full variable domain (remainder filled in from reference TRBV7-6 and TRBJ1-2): GAGVSQSPRYKVTKRGQDVALRCDPISGHVSLYWYRQALGQGPEFLTYFNYEAQQDKSGLPNDRFSAERPEGSISTLTIQRTEQRDSAMYRCASSPGTTSYGYTFGSGTRLTVV.

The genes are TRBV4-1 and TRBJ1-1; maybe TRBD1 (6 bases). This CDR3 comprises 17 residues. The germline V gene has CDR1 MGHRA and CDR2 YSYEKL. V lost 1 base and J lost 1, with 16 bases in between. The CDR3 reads CASSQVVGRTENTEAFF. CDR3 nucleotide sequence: TGCGCCAGCAGCCAAGTGGTTGGTAGGACAGAGAACACTGAAGCTTTCTTT.

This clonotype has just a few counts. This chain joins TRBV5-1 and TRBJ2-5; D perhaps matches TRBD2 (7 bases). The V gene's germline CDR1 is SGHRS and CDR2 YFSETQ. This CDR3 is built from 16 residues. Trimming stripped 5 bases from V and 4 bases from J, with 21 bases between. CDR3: CASSWKGNREGETQYF. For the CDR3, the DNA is TGCGCCAGCAGTTGGAAGGGGAACAGGGAGGGAGAGACCCAGTACTTC.

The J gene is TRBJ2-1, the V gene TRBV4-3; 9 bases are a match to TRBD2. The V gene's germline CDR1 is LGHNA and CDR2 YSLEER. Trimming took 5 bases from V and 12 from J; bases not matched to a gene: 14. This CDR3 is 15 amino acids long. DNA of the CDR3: TGCGCCAGCAGCTCCCGCCGGACTAGCGTCGAGGTGCAGTTCTTC. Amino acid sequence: CASSSRRTSVEVQFF.